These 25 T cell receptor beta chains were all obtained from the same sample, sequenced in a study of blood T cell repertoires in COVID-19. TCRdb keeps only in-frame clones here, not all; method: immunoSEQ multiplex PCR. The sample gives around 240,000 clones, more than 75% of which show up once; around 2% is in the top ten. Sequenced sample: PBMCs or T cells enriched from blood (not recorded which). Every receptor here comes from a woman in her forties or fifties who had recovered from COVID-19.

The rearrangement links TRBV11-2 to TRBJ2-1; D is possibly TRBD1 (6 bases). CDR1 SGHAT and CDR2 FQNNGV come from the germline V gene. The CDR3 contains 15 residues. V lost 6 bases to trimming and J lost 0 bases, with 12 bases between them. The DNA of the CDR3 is TGTGCCAGCAGTGGGACACGGAGCTCCTACAATGAGCAGTTCTTC. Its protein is CASSGTRSSYNEQFF.

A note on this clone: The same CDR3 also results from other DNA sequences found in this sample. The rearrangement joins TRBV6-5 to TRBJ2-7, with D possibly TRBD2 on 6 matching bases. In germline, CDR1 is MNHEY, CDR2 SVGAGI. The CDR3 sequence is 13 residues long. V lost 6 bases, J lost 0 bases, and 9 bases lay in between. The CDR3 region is CASSSGGSYEQYF. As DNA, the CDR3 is TGTGCCAGCAGCTCCGGGGGCTCCTACGAGCAGTACTTC.

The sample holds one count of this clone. CDR3 in DNA: TGTGCCAGCGGGCTTTCCTACGAGCAGTACTTC. Translation gives CASGLSYEQYF. The V gene is TRBV28, the J gene TRBJ2-7; D is uncertain. The germline V gene encodes CDR1 MDHEN and CDR2 SYDVKM. The V end was cut by 8 bases, the J end by 1 base, with 6 bases between. This CDR3 has 11 residues.

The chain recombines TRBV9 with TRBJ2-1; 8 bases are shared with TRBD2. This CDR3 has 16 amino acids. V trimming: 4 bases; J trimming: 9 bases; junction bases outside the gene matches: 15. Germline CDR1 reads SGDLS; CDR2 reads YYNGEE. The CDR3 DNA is TGTGCCAGCAGCCCCTCGGGGATAGCGGGATTAGGTGAGCAGTTCTTC. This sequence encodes CASSPSGIAGLGEQFF. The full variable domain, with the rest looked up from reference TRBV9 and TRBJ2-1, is DSGVTQTPKHLITATGQRVTLRCSPRSGDLSVYWYQQSLDQGLQFLIQYYNGEERAKGNILERFSAQQFPDLHSELNLSSLELGDSALYFCASSPSGIAGLGEQFFGPGTRLTVL.

In DNA, the CDR3 is TGTGCCAGCTCACCACCGAGCGGAGCTGGAGATACGCAGTATTTT. Its protein product is CASSPPSGAGDTQYF. The chain links TRBV18 to TRBJ2-3, with a possible D match to TRBD2 (5 bases). This CDR3 spans 15 amino acids. The V end lost 0 bases, the J end lost 5 bases, and 12 bases lay between the germline ends. Germline CDR1 KGHSH, CDR2 LQKENI.

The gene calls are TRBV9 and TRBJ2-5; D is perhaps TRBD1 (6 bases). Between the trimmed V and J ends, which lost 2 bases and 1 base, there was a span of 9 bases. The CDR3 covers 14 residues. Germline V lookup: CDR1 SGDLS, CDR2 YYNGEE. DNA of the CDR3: TGTGCCAGCAGCGTTAGGACAGCCCAAGAGACCCAGTACTTC. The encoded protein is CASSVRTAQETQYF.

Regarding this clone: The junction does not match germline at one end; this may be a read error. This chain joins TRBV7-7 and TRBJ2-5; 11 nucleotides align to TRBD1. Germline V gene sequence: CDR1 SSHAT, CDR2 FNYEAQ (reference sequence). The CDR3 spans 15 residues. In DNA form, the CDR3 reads TGTGCTAGCAGCACCGGGACAGGGGGTGGTGAGACCCAGTACTTC. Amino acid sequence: CASSTGTGGGETQYF. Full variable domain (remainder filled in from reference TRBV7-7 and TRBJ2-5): GAGVSQSPRYKVTKRGQDVTLRCDPISSHATLYWYQQALGQGPEFLTYFNYEAQPDKSGLPSDRFSAERPEGSISTLTIQRTEQRDSAMYRCASSTGTGGGETQYFGPGTRLLVL.

The CDR3: CASSVRGGISGRGTDTQYF. In DNA, the CDR3 is TGTGCCAGCAGCGTTAGGGGAGGGATTAGCGGGAGGGGCACAGATACGCAGTATTTT. The gene calls are TRBV11-2 and TRBJ2-3; 11 bases map to TRBD2. This CDR3 spans 19 amino acids. Unmatched junction bases numbered 14, after V lost 5 bases and J lost 1 base. Germline assignment: CDR1 SGHAT and CDR2 FQNNGV. The entire variable domain, with the rest obtained from reference TRBV11-2 and TRBJ2-3, is as follows: EAGVAQSPRYKIIEKRQSVAFWCNPISGHATLYWYQQILGQGPKLLIQFQNNGVVDDSQLPKDRFSAERLKGVDSTLKIQPAKLEDSAVYLCASSVRGGISGRGTDTQYFGPGTRLTVL.

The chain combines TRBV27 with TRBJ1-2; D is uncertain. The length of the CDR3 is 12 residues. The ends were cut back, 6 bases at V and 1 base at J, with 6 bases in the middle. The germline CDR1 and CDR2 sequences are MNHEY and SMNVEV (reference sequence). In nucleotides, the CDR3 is TGTGCCAGCAGGAGCATTAACTATGGCTACACCTTC. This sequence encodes CASRSINYGYTF.

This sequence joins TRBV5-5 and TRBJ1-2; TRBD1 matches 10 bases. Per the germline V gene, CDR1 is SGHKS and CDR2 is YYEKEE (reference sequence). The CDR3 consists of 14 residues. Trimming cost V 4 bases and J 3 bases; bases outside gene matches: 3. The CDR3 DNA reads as TGTGCCAGCAGCCCCGGGACAGGGGACTATGGCTACACCTTC. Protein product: CASSPGTGDYGYTF.

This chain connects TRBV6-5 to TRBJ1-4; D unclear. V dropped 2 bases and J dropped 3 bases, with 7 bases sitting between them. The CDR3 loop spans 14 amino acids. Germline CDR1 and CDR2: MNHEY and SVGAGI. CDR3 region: CASSYDTANEKLFF. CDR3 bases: TGTGCCAGCAGTTACGACACAGCTAATGAAAAACTGTTTTTT.

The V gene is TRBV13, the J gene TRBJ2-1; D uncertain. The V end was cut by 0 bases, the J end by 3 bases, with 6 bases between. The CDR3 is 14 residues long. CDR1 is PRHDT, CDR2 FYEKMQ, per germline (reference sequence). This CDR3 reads CASSLGAGYNEQFF. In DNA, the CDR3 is TGTGCCAGCAGCTTAGGGGCAGGCTACAATGAGCAGTTCTTC.

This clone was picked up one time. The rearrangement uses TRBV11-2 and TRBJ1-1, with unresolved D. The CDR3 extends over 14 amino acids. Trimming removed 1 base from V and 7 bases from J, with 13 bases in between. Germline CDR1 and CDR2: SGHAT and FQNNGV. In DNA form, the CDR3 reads TGTGCCAGCAGCTTAGTGAGAGGTCGGGGTGAAGCTTTCTTT. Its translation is CASSLVRGRGEAFF. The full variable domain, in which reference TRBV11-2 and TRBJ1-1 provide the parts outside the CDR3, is EAGVAQSPRYKIIEKRQSVAFWCNPISGHATLYWYQQILGQGPKLLIQFQNNGVVDDSQLPKDRFSAERLKGVDSTLKIQPAKLEDSAVYLCASSLVRGRGEAFFGQGTRLTVV.

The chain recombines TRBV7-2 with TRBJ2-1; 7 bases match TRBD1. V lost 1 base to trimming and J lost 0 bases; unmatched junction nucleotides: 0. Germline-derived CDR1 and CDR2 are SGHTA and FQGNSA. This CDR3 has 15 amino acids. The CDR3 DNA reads TGTGCCAGCAGCTTAGGACAGGGCTCCTACAATGAGCAGTTCTTC. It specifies CASSLGQGSYNEQFF.

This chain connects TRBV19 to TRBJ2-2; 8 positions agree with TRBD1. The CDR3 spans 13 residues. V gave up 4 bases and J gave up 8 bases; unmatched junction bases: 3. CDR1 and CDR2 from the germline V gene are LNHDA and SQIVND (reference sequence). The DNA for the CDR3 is TGTGCCAGTAGTACGGACAGGGCTGGGGAGCTGTTTTTT. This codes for CASSTDRAGELFF.

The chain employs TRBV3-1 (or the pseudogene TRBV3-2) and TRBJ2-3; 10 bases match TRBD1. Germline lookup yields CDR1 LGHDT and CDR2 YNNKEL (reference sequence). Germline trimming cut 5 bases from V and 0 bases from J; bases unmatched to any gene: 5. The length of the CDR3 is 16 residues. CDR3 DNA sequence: TGTGCCAGCAGCTGGCCGGGACAGGGGAGCACAGATACGCAGTATTTT. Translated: CASSWPGQGSTDTQYF.

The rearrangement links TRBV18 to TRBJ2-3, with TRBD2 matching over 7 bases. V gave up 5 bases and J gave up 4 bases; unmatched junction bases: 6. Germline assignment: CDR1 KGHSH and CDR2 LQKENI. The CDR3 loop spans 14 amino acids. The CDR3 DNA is TGTGCCAGCTCAGAGCAAACTAGCGCAGATACGCAGTATTTT. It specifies CASSEQTSADTQYF.

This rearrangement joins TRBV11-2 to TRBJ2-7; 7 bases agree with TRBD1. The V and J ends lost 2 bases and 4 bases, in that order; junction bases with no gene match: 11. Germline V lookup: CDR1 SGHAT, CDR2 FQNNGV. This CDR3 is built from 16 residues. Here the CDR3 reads CASSLSPPQGIYEQYF. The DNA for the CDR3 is TGTGCCAGCAGCTTAAGCCCACCACAGGGGATATACGAGCAGTACTTC. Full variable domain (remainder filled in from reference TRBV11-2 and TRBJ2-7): EAGVAQSPRYKIIEKRQSVAFWCNPISGHATLYWYQQILGQGPKLLIQFQNNGVVDDSQLPKDRFSAERLKGVDSTLKIQPAKLEDSAVYLCASSLSPPQGIYEQYFGPGTRLTVT.

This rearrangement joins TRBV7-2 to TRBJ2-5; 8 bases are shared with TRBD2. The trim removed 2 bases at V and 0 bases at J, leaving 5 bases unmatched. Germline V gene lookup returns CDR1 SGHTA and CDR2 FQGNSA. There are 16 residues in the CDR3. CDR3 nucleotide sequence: TGTGCCAGCAGCTTAAGAGGTAGCGGGAACCAAGAGACCCAGTACTTC. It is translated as CASSLRGSGNQETQYF.

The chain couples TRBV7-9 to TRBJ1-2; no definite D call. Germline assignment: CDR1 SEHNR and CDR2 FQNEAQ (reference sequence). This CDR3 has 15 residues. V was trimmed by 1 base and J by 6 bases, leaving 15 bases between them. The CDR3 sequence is CASSLGVPEVNGYTF. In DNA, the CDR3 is TGTGCCAGCAGCTTAGGTGTCCCGGAGGTTAATGGCTACACCTTC. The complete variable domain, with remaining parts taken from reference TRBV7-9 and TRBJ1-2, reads DTGVSQNPRHKITKRGQNVTFRCDPISEHNRLYWYRQTLGQGPEFLTYFQNEAQLEKSRLLSDRFSAERPKGSFSTLEIQRTEQGDSAMYLCASSLGVPEVNGYTFGSGTRLTVV.

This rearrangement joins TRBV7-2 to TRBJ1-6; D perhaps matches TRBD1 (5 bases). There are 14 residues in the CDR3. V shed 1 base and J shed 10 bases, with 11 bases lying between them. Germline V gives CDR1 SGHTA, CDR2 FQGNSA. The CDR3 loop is CASSLVGAGSPLHF. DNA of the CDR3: TGTGCCAGCAGCTTAGTAGGGGCGGGATCACCCCTCCACTTT.

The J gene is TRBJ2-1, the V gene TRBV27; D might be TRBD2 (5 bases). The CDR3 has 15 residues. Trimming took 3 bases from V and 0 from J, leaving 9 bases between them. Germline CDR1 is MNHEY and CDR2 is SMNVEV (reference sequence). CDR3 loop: CASSLSSGSYNEQFF. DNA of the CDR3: TGTGCCAGCAGTTTGTCGAGCGGCTCCTACAATGAGCAGTTCTTC.

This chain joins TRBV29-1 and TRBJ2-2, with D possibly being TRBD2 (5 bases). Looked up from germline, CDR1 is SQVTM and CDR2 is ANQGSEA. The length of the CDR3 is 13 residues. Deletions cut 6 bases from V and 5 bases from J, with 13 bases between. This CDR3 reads CSVQWRVTGELFF. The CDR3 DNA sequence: TGCAGCGTCCAATGGCGGGTTACCGGGGAGCTGTTTTTT.

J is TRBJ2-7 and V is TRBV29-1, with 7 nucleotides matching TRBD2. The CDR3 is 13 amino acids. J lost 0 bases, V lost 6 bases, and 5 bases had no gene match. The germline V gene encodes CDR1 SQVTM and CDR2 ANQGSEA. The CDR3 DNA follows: TGCAGCGTGCCCGCGGGGGACTCCTACGAGCAGTACTTC. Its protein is CSVPAGDSYEQYF.

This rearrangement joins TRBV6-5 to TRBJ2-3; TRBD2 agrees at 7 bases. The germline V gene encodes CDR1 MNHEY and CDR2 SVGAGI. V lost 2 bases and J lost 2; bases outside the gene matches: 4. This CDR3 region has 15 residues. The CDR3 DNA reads TGTGCCAGCAGTTACGCGCTAGCGGCCACAGATACGCAGTATTTT. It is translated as CASSYALAATDTQYF.